The 31 T cell receptor beta chains presented below share a single source sample, sequenced in a study of T cell responses to AZD1222 COVID-19 vaccine. The repertoire was sequenced with immunoSEQ multiplex PCR; TCRdb's copy has only in-frame clones and lacks some. The table has some 150,000 clones, 70% to 90% seen once. Sample: peripheral blood, taken on day 0 of AZD1222 vaccination. These receptor sequences come from an adult in good health.

This clone showed up just once. The J gene is TRBJ1-2, the V gene TRBV3-1 (or the pseudogene TRBV3-2), with TRBD1 matching 7 bases. CDR3 length: 13 amino acids. The V and J ends lost 4 bases and 8 bases, in that order; junction bases with no gene match: 7. Per the germline V gene, CDR1 is LGHDT and CDR2 is YNNKEL (reference sequence). The CDR3 DNA is TGTGCCAGCAGCCTGTACAGGGGAGGAGGCTACACCTTC. This encodes CASSLYRGGGYTF.

The rearrangement links TRBV18 to TRBJ1-6, with a weak D call TRBD1 (6 bases). Trimming pared 2 bases from V and 10 bases from J, leaving 15 bases between. Looked up from germline, CDR1 is KGHSH and CDR2 is LQKENI. CDR3 size: 15 residues. This CDR3 reads CASSPSRGGNSPLHF. DNA of the CDR3: TGTGCCAGCTCACCATCTCGAGGGGGGAACTCACCCCTCCACTTT.

This clone was detected once. The rearrangement uses TRBV4-2 and TRBJ1-1; a possible D gene is TRBD1 (6 bases). V gave up 0 bases and J gave up 4 bases, with 9 bases separating them. The germline CDR1 and CDR2 sequences are LGHNA and YNFKEQ. The length of the CDR3 is 14 residues. CDR3 nucleotides: TGTGCCAGCAGCCAAGAAGGGGGGGGCACTGAAGCTTTCTTT. Protein: CASSQEGGGTEAFF.

The genes are TRBV2 and TRBJ1-4; perhaps TRBD1 as D (5 bases). The germline gives CDR1 SNHLY, CDR2 FYNNEI. This CDR3 spans 15 amino acids. V lost 2 bases and J 4 bases, leaving 11 bases between the germline ends. The CDR3 protein is CASSEQGFFNEKLFF. DNA for the CDR3: TGTGCCAGCAGTGAACAGGGATTCTTTAATGAAAAACTGTTTTTT.

The chain carries TRBV28 and TRBJ1-5; possible D gene TRBD1, 6 bases. Germline V CDR1 and CDR2: MDHEN, SYDVKM. The CDR3 extends over 15 amino acids. V was clipped by 5 bases and J by 3 bases, with 14 bases between them. The CDR3 region is CASSPPQGTNQPQHF. CDR3 DNA sequence: TGTGCCAGCAGTCCTCCCCAGGGGACCAATCAGCCCCAGCATTTT.

The chain recombines TRBV27 with TRBJ2-3; D possibly corresponds to TRBD2 (6 bases). Trimming left V 2 bases short and J 4 bases short, with 16 bases between. CDR3 size: 16 residues. In germline, CDR1 is MNHEY, CDR2 SMNVEV (reference sequence). The CDR3: CASSLHVSGGADTQYF. CDR3 nucleotide sequence: TGTGCCAGCAGTTTACACGTCTCCGGCGGGGCAGATACGCAGTATTTT.

This clone has only a few counts. The V and J genes are TRBV15 and TRBJ1-4; no clear D gene. The CDR3 has 13 residues. V lost 8 bases, J lost 10 bases, and 17 bases lay in between. Germline CDR1 is LNHNV and CDR2 is YYDKDF (reference sequence). The CDR3 coding sequence is TGTGCCACCCGAACGGACTCTAGTCGAAAACTGTTTTTT. Translated, it gives CATRTDSSRKLFF.

The V and J genes are TRBV19 and TRBJ1-4; the match to TRBD1 covers 9 bases. The V segment lost 6 bases and the J segment 11 bases; nucleotides outside the gene matches: 4. The CDR3 spans 12 residues. CDR1 is LNHDA, CDR2 SQIVND, per germline (reference sequence). The CDR3: CASRQGARKLFF. CDR3 sequence (DNA): TGTGCCAGTAGACAGGGGGCGAGGAAACTGTTTTTT.

This chain links TRBV7-9 with TRBJ2-3; D unclear. The CDR3 extends over 16 amino acids. Germline-derived CDR1 and CDR2 are SEHNR and FQNEAQ (reference sequence). V shed 1 base and J shed 0 bases, with 11 bases lying between them. For the CDR3, the DNA is TGTGCCAGCAGCTTAGTGTGGGGTACTAGCACAGATACGCAGTATTTT. Protein: CASSLVWGTSTDTQYF.

V gene TRBV3-1 (or the pseudogene TRBV3-2) combines with J gene TRBJ1-2; D call uncertain. V was shortened by 0 bases and J by 7 bases, with 6 bases between the two germline ends. Germline V CDR1 and CDR2: LGHDT, YNNKEL (reference sequence). The CDR3 loop spans 12 amino acids. The CDR3 sequence: CASSQDLGGYTF. CDR3 coding DNA: TGTGCCAGCAGCCAAGATCTCGGTGGCTACACCTTC.

J is TRBJ1-4 and V is TRBV28; possibly TRBD1 for D (5 bases). V was shortened by 3 bases and J by 5 bases, with 13 bases between the two germline ends. Germline values: CDR1 MDHEN, CDR2 SYDVKM. This CDR3 has 15 residues. CDR3 sequence: CASSFYRGPNEKLFF. For the CDR3, the DNA is TGTGCCAGCAGTTTTTACCGGGGCCCGAATGAAAAACTGTTTTTT.

The J gene is TRBJ1-2, the V gene TRBV19; 7 bases map to TRBD1. Looked up from germline, CDR1 is LNHDA and CDR2 is SQIVND (reference sequence). CDR3 length: 15 amino acids. V lost 4 bases, J lost 9 bases, and 14 bases stayed unmatched. CDR3 in amino acids: CASSTLRTGGFSYTF. The CDR3 DNA reads TGTGCCAGTAGTACGCTGAGGACAGGTGGCTTCAGCTACACCTTC.

This chain links TRBV2 with TRBJ1-1; D is unclear. The CDR3 is 12 amino acids. CDR1 is SNHLY and CDR2 is FYNNEI in the germline V gene. V dropped 8 bases and J dropped 2 bases, with 9 bases sitting between them. CDR3: CASSTDNTEAFF. The CDR3 coding sequence is TGTGCCAGCTCGACGGACAACACTGAAGCTTTCTTT.

This clone was counted a single time. The J gene is TRBJ2-5, the V gene TRBV7-2; 8 bases align to TRBD2. The junction had 11 bases not matched to a gene; V was cut back by 3 bases and J by 5 bases. The CDR3 loop spans 16 amino acids. Germline-derived CDR1 and CDR2 are SGHTA and FQGNSA. The CDR3 sequence: CASSFGIRGGRETQYF. DNA for the CDR3: TGTGCCAGCAGCTTTGGTATCCGGGGGGGCCGGGAGACCCAGTACTTC.

The chain uses TRBV14 and TRBJ1-2; 7 bases map to TRBD1. CDR1 and CDR2 (germline): SGHDN, FVKESK. The length of the CDR3 is 15 residues. After removal of 4 bases from V and 3 bases from J, the junction contained 8 bases not matched to a gene. The CDR3 nucleotides are TGTGCCAGCAGCCCGGGGACAGCGACCTACTATGGCTACACCTTC. Translation gives CASSPGTATYYGYTF.

The J gene is TRBJ2-5, the V gene TRBV19, with D perhaps being TRBD1 or TRBD2 (5 bases each). CDR3 length equals 15 residues. The germline V and J ends were trimmed by 5 bases and 3 bases, with 16 bases remaining between them. Germline V gene data show CDR1 as LNHDA and CDR2 as SQIVND (reference sequence). This CDR3 reads CASSGAGAGEETQYF. The CDR3 coding sequence is TGTGCCAGTAGTGGGGCCGGGGCTGGCGAAGAGACCCAGTACTTC.

The chain links TRBV7-9 to TRBJ2-3; TRBD2 aligns across 15 bases. The CDR3 has 18 residues. V lost 5 bases to trimming and J lost 6 bases; unmatched junction nucleotides: 12. Germline assignment: CDR1 SEHNR and CDR2 FQNEAQ (reference sequence). CDR3 in DNA: TGTGCCAGCAGCCCGACCGGGACTAGCGGGGGGTTAGGGGATACGCAGTATTTT. Amino acid sequence: CASSPTGTSGGLGDTQYF.

This clone was observed once. The chain carries TRBV21-1 and TRBJ1-4; the table's D call, TRBD1, has no DNA check behind it. TRBV21-1 counts as a pseudogene. The CDR3 contains 15 residues. In nucleotides, the CDR3 is TGTGCCAGCAGCAGAGGACAGGGAAGGGTGGAAAAACTGTTTTTT. Protein product: CASSRGQGRVEKLFF.

The rearrangement joins TRBV7-9 to TRBJ2-5; no firm D call. The germline V gene has CDR1 SEHNR and CDR2 FQNEAQ (reference sequence). V was shortened by 3 bases and J by 1 base, with 15 bases between the two germline ends. CDR3 size: 16 residues. The CDR3: CASSLGSSHIQETQYF. The CDR3 DNA reads as TGTGCCAGCAGCTTGGGCTCTTCGCACATCCAAGAGACCCAGTACTTC.

The chain carries TRBV27 and TRBJ1-2, with D perhaps matching TRBD1 (5 bases). The CDR3 is 10 residues long. The ends were cut back, 10 bases at V and 6 bases at J, with 9 bases in the middle. The V gene's germline CDR1 is MNHEY and CDR2 SMNVEV (reference sequence). CDR3 residues: CATWGDGYTF. The CDR3, as DNA: TGTGCCACCTGGGGGGATGGCTACACCTTC.

This chain uses TRBV28 with TRBJ1-3, with a weak D call TRBD1 (5 bases). V was trimmed by 6 bases and J by 0 bases, leaving 9 bases between them. Germline CDR1 is MDHEN and CDR2 is SYDVKM. The CDR3 consists of 14 residues. The CDR3 bases are TGTGCCAGCAGGGCAGGGTCCTCTGGAAACACCATATATTTT. Protein product: CASRAGSSGNTIYF.

There are a few counts of this clone. V and J are TRBV24-1 and TRBJ2-1; 13 bases fit TRBD2. The CDR3 length is 14 residues. The V gene's germline CDR1 is KGHDR and CDR2 SFDVKD. Trimming cost V 6 bases and J 10 bases; bases outside gene matches: 5. This chain's CDR3 is CATSSRLAGGEQFF. The CDR3 nucleotides are TGTGCCACCAGTTCCCGACTAGCGGGGGGAGAGCAGTTCTTC.

The rearrangement joins TRBV6-2 or TRBV6-3 to TRBJ2-5; the match to TRBD2 covers 10 bases. The CDR3 is 14 residues long. V shed 6 bases and J 4 bases; nucleotides not matched to a gene: 5. Germline CDR1 and CDR2: MNHEY and SVGEGT. The CDR3, as DNA: TGTGCCAGCAGCGCGAGCGGGGGGGGAGAGACCCAGTACTTC. Its translation is CASSASGGGETQYF.

The rearrangement links TRBV27 to TRBJ1-5; 9 bases map to TRBD1. Germline lookup yields CDR1 MNHEY and CDR2 SMNVEV (reference sequence). The CDR3 consists of 16 residues. V lost 5 bases, J lost 5 bases, and 10 bases stayed unmatched. CDR3 sequence: CASSPNQYRGHQPQHF. The DNA of the CDR3 is TGTGCCAGCAGTCCAAACCAGTACAGGGGGCATCAGCCCCAGCATTTT.

The chain carries TRBV7-8 and TRBJ1-4; TRBD1 aligns across 9 bases. The CDR3 loop spans 15 amino acids. Germline-derived CDR1 and CDR2 are SGHVS and FQNEAQ. V was clipped by 4 bases and J by 4 bases; unmatched bases: 4. The CDR3 protein is CASSSQGAFNEKLFF. The CDR3 nucleotides are TGTGCCAGCAGCTCACAGGGGGCCTTTAATGAAAAACTGTTTTTT.

Here the CDR3 DNA reads TGTGCCAGCAGCCCCGGGACAGGACCTGAAAAACTGTTTTTT. It codes for CASSPGTGPEKLFF. V and J are TRBV27 and TRBJ1-4; 8 positions agree with TRBD1. The CDR3 spans 14 residues. Looked up from germline, CDR1 is MNHEY and CDR2 is SMNVEV (reference sequence). The J segment lost 7 bases and the V segment lost 6 bases, leaving 7 bases of the junction unmatched.

The chain is built from TRBV5-1 and TRBJ2-7; D is perhaps TRBD1 (6 bases). The CDR3 is 14 residues long. The germline CDR1 and CDR2 sequences are SGHRS and YFSETQ. Trimming cost V 1 base and J 5 bases, with 13 bases left between them. The CDR3 DNA sequence: TGCGCCAGCAGCTTGCCAGGGGATCAGGACGAGCAGTACTTC. It is translated as CASSLPGDQDEQYF.

The chain recombines TRBV5-1 with TRBJ2-4, with a weak D call TRBD2 (6 bases). This CDR3 has 15 residues. The V gene lost 0 bases and the J gene lost 6 bases, with 13 bases spanning the gap. CDR1 is SGHRS and CDR2 is YFSETQ in the germline V gene. Written as DNA, the CDR3 is TGCGCCAGCAGCTTGGCCGGGGTCGGGGGAAACATTCAGTACTTC. Its protein is CASSLAGVGGNIQYF.

This chain connects TRBV27 to TRBJ1-6, with 8 bases fitting TRBD1. V gave up 2 bases and J gave up 1 base; unmatched junction bases: 19. The CDR3 length is 22 residues. Per the germline V gene, CDR1 is MNHEY and CDR2 is SMNVEV (reference sequence). CDR3 sequence (DNA): TGTGCCAGCAGTTTAAGTATCCGTCGACAGGGGTCGGTGTGGTCCTATAATTCACCCCTCCACTTT. Translating gives CASSLSIRRQGSVWSYNSPLHF.

The V and J genes are TRBV6-2 or TRBV6-3 and TRBJ2-2, with TRBD1 identical over 9 bases. Germline V gene sequence: CDR1 MNHEY, CDR2 SVGEGT. The CDR3 spans 17 residues. With 2 bases clipped from V and 7 bases from J, the junction kept 11 bases outside the gene matches. CDR3 sequence (DNA): TGTGCCAGCAGTTACGATACCCGGACAGGGGTTTTCGGGGAGCTGTTTTTT. Its translation is CASSYDTRTGVFGELFF.

The chain carries TRBV30 and TRBJ2-1; a weak D match, TRBD2 (5 bases). CDR3 length equals 15 residues. The germline V gene has CDR1 GTSNPN and CDR2 SVGIG (reference sequence). Trimming stripped 1 base from V and 0 bases from J, with 10 bases between. The CDR3 DNA sequence: TGTGCCTGGAGTGAGGGCACTAGCTCCTACAATGAGCAGTTCTTC. Translated, it gives CAWSEGTSSYNEQFF.